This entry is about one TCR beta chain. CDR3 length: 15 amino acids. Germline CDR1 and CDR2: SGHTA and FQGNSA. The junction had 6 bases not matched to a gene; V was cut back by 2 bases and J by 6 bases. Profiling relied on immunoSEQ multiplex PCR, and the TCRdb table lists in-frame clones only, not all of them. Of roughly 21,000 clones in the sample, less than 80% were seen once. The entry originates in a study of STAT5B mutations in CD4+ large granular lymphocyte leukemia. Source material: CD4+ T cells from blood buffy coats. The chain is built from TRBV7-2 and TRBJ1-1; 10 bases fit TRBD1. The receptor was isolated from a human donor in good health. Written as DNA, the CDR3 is TGTGCCAGCAGCTTACGGACAGGGGGTAGCGCTGAAGCTTTCTTT. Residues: CASSLRTGGSAEAFF. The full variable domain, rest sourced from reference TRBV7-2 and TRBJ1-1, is GAGVSQSPSNKVTEKGKDVELRCDPISGHTALYWYRQSLGQGLEFLIYFQGNSAPDKSGLPSDRFSAERTGGSVSTLTIQRTQQEDSAVYLCASSLRTGGSAEAFFGQGTRLTVV.